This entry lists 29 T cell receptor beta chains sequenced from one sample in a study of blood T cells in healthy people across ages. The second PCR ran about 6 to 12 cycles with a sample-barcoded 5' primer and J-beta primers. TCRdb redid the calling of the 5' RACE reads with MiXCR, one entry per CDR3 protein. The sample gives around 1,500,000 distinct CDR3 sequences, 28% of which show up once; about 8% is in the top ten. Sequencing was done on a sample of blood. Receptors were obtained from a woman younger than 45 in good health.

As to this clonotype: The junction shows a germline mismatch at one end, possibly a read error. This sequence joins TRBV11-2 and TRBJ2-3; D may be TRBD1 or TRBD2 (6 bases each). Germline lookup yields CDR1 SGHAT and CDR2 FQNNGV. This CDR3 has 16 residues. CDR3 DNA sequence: TGTGCCGGCAGCTGGCCTAGGGGGGTGTTATCAGATACGCAGTATTTT. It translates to CAGSWPRGVLSDTQYF.

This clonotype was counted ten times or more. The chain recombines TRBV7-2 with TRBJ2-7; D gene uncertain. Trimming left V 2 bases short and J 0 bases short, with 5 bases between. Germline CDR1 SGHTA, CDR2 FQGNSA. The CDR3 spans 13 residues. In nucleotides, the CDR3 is TGTGCCAGCAGCTTATCCTACTCCTACGAGCAGTACTTC. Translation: CASSLSYSYEQYF.

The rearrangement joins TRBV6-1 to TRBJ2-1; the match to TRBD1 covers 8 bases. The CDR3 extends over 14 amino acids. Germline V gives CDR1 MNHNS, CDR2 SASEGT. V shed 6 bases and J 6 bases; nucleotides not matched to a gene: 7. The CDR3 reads CASRRTGLVNEQFF. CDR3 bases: TGTGCCAGCAGAAGGACAGGGTTGGTCAATGAGCAGTTCTTC.

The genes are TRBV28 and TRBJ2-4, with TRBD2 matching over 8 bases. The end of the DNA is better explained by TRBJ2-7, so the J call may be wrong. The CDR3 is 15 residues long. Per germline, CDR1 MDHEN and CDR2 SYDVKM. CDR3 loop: CASRPIAGSSCEQYF. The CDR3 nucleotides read TGTGCCAGCAGACCTATAGCGGGGAGTTCATGCGAGCAGTACTTC.

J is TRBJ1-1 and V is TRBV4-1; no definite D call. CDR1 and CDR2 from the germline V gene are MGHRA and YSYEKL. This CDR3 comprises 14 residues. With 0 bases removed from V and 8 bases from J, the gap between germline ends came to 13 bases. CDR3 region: CASSQDYVGLEAFF. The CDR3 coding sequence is TGCGCCAGCAGCCAAGATTATGTAGGCCTCGAAGCTTTCTTT.

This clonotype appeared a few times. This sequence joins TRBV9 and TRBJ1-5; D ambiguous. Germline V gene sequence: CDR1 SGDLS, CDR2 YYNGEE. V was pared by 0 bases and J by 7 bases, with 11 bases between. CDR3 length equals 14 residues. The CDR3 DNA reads TGTGCCAGCAGCGTAGGAGGGAACGGCCAGCCCCAGCATTTT. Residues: CASSVGGNGQPQHF.

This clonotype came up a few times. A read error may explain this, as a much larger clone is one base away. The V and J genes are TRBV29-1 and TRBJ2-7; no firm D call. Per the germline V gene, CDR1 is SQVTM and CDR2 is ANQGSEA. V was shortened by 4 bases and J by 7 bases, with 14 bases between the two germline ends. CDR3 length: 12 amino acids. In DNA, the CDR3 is TGCAGCGTTGCTTACAGAACCAATGAGCAGTACTTC. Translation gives CSVAYRTNEQYF.

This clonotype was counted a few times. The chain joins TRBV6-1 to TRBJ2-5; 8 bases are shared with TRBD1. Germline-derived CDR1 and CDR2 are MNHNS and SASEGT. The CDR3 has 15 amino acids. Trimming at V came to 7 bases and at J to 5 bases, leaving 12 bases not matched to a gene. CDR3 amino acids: CASNDRQGTRETQYF. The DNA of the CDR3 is TGTGCCAGCAACGACCGACAGGGGACGAGGGAGACCCAGTACTTC.

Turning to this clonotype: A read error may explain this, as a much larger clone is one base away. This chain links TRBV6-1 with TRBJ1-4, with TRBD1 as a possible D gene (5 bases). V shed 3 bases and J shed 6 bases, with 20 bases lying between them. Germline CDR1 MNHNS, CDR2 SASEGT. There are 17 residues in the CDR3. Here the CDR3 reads CASSEQDQLRGDEKLFF. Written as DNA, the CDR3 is TGTGCCAGCAGTGAGCAGGACCAGCTCCGGGGGGATGAAAAACTGTTTTTT.

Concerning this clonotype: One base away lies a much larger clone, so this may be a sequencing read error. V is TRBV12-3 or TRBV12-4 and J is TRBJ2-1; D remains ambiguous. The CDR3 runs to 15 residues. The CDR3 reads CASSRPLSSYNEQVF. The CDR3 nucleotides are TGTGCCAGCAGCCGACCCTTAAGCTCCTACAATGAGCAGGTCTTC.

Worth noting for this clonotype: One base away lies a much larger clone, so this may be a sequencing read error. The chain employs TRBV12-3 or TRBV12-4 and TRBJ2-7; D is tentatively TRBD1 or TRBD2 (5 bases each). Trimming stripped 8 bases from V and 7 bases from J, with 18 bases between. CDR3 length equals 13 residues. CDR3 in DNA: TGTGCCAGCCCAGCGGCAGGGAGCAATGAGCAGTACTTC. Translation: CASPAAGSNEQYF.

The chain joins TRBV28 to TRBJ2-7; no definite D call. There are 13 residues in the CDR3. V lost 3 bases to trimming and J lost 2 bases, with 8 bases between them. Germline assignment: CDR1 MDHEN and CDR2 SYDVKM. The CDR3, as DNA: TGTGCCAGCAGTTTCATTAACGCCTACGAGCAGTACTTC. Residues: CASSFINAYEQYF.

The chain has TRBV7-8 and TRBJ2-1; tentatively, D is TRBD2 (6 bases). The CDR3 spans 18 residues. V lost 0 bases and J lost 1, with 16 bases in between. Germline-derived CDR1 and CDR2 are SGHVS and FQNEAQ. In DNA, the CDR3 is TGTGCCAGCAGCTTAGCTAAAAGGGACTCCTATTCCTACAATGAGCAGTTCTTC. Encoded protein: CASSLAKRDSYSYNEQFF.

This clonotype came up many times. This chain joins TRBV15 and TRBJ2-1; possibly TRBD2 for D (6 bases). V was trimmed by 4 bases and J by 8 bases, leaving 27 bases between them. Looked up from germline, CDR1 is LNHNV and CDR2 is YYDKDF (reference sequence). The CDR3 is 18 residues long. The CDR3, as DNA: TGTGCCACCAGCAAGCCTGTGGACTACCAACTTTTGGGGTATGAGCAGTTCTTC. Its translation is CATSKPVDYQLLGYEQFF.

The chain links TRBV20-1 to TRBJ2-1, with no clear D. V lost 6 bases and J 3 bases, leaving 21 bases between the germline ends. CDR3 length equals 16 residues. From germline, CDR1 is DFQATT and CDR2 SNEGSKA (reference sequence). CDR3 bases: TGCAGTGCAGATTTTAGCAGTCCGCCCTACTACAATGAGCAGTTCTTC. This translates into CSADFSSPPYYNEQFF.

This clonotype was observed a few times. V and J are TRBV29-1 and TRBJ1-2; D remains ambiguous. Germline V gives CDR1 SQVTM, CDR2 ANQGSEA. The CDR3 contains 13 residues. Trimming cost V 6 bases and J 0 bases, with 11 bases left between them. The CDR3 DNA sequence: TGCAGCGTAGTAGGCGGTTCTAACTATGGCTACACCTTC. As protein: CSVVGGSNYGYTF.

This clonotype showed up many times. The CDR3 nucleotides are TGTGCCAGCAGCGTAGATGGGGACTATGGCTACACCTTC. Protein product: CASSVDGDYGYTF. This rearrangement joins TRBV9 to TRBJ1-2, with D hard to call. V lost 0 bases to trimming and J lost 3 bases, with 6 bases between them. The CDR3 has 13 amino acids. The germline gives CDR1 SGDLS, CDR2 YYNGEE.

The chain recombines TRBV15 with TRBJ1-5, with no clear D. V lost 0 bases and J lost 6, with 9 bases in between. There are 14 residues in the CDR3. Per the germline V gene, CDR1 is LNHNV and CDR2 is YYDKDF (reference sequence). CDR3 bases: TGTGCCACCAGCAGAGAAAAGGGCGGTCAGCCCCAGCATTTT. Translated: CATSREKGGQPQHF.

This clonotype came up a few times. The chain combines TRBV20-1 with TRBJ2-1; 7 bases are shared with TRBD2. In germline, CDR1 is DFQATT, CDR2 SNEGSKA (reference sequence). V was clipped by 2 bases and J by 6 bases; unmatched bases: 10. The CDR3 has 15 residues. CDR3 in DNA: TGCAGTGCTAGACAGCCGGGACTACGCCTCAATGAGCAGTTCTTC. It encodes CSARQPGLRLNEQFF.

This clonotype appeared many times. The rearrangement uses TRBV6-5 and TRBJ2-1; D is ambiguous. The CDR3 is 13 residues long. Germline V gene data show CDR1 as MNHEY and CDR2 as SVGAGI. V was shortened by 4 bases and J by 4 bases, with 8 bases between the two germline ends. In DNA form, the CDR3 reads TGTGCCAGCAGTTTCCGCAGTTACAATGAGCAGTTCTTC. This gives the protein CASSFRSYNEQFF.

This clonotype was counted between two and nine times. CDR3 nucleotide sequence: TGCAGTGCTAGACGGGGAGCTGGGTACGAGCAGTACTTC. Its protein product is CSARRGAGYEQYF. This chain joins TRBV20-1 and TRBJ2-7; the D gene is possibly TRBD2 (5 bases). The CDR3 contains 13 residues. Germline CDR1 reads DFQATT; CDR2 reads SNEGSKA (reference sequence). The V end was cut by 2 bases, the J end by 4 bases, with 12 bases between.

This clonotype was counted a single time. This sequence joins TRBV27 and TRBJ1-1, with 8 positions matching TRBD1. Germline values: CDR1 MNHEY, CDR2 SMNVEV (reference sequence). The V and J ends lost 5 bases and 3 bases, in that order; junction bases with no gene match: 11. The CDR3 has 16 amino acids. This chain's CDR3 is CASSLRDWTGYTEAFF. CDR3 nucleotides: TGTGCCAGCAGTCTCCGAGACTGGACAGGGTACACTGAAGCTTTCTTT.

The CDR3 region is CSAVRSGGFKRNIQYF. As DNA, the CDR3 is TGCAGCGCTGTCCGTTCAGGGGGATTTAAGAGAAACATTCAGTACTTC. The chain links TRBV29-1 to TRBJ2-4; 7 bases are a match to TRBD1. This CDR3 spans 16 amino acids. With 7 bases clipped from V and 6 bases from J, the junction kept 18 bases outside the gene matches. From germline, CDR1 is SQVTM and CDR2 ANQGSEA.

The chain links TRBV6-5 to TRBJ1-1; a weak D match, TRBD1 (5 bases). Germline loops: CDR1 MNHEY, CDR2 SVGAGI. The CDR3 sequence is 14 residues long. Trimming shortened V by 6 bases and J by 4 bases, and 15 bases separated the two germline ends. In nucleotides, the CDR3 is TGTGCCAGCAGCCACTGGACACGCGGCACTGAAGCTTTCTTT. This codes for CASSHWTRGTEAFF.

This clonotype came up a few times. As DNA, the CDR3 is TGCAGCGTTGACTTCGTCCCGGGACAGGGTTTGGCGGAGACCCAGTACTTC. Amino acid sequence: CSVDFVPGQGLAETQYF. The rearrangement links TRBV29-1 to TRBJ2-5; 9 bases align to TRBD1. Trimming cost V 3 bases and J 5 bases; bases outside gene matches: 16. This CDR3 contains 17 residues. Germline V gene sequence: CDR1 SQVTM, CDR2 ANQGSEA.

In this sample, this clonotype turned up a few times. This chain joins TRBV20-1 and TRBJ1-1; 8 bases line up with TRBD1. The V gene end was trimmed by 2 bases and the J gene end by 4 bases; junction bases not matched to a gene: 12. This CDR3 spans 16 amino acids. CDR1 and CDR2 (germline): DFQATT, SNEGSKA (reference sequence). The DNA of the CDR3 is TGCAGTGCTAGACCTCCTACAGACAGGGGCCGCACTGAAGCTTTCTTT. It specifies CSARPPTDRGRTEAFF.

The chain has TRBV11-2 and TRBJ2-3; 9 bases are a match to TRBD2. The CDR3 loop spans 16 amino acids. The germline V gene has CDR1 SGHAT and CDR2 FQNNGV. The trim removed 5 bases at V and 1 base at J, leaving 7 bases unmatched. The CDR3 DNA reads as TGTGCCAGCAGCCCCTTTAGCGGGAGCCGCACAGATACGCAGTATTTT. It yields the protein CASSPFSGSRTDTQYF.

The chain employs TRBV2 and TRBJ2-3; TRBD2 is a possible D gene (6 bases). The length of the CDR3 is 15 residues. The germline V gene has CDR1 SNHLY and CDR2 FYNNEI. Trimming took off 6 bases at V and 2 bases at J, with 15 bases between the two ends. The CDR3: CASRAKWGVTDTQYF. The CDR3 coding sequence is TGTGCCAGCAGAGCCAAGTGGGGGGTCACAGATACGCAGTATTTT.

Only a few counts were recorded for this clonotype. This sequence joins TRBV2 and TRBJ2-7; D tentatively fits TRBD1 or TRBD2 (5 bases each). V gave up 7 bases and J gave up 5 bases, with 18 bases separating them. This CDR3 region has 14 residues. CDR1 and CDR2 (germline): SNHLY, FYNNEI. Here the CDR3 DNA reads TGTGCCAGCAAACCGGTTGGGGGTCTCCACGAGCAGTACTTC. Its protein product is CASKPVGGLHEQYF.